This T cell receptor (beta chain) was observed in a study of T cells in Graves' hyperthyroidism and ophthalmopathy. Study information: The authors collected peripheral blood at initial diagnosis, before any treatment. Study-level results: Ophthalmopathy was model-predicted a median roughly six months pre-onset. Patients with ophthalmopathy were separated from those with stable hyperthyroidism by a 13 V-J model.

This clonotype was seen a few times. The antigen is undetermined. The source material, RNA transcripts, was used to amplify TCR beta CDR3 regions. TCR CDR3 underwent first-round RT-PCR with the HTBI primer set. MiXCR, run by TCRdb on the multiplex PCR reads, gives a single entry per CDR3 protein. Counted here are around 570,000 distinct CDR3 sequences, just under 20% occurring once; the ten biggest clones make up about half. V lost 5 bases, J lost 9 bases, and 13 bases lay in between. Per the germline V gene, CDR1 is SGHTA and CDR2 is FQGNSA. The CDR3 sequence is 12 residues long. V gene TRBV7-2 combines with J gene TRBJ1-1; no reliable D call. Material for sequencing was blood. The sequence derives from a man in his forties with Graves' ophthalmopathy. Written as DNA, the CDR3 is TGTGCCAGCAGCCCGAAAAGACCCAAAGCTTTCTTT. As protein: CASSPKRPKAFF.